This T cell receptor (beta chain) was identified in a study of T-cell reconstitution after alpha-beta-depleted transplantation in children. Unique molecular identifiers were used to barcode this TCRbeta library. MiXCR, run by TCRdb on the PCR reads, gives a single entry per CDR3 protein. The sample shows roughly 500,000 distinct CDR3 sequences, 15% to 20% of them seen only once. This receptor was identified in a human donor who donated a stem cell graft to a child with acute lymphoblastic leukemia. Source: PBMCs from the stem cell graft donor, taken from the stem cell graft.

The CDR3: CASSLRRQAGIQYF. CDR3 nucleotides: TGTGCCAGCAGCCTACGGAGACAGGCAGGCATTCAGTACTTC. This sequence joins TRBV5-6 and TRBJ2-4, with D perhaps matching TRBD1 (6 bases). The length of the CDR3 is 14 residues. Trimming pared 4 bases from V and 9 bases from J, leaving 17 bases between. Germline lookup yields CDR1 SGHDT and CDR2 YYEEEE.